This TCR beta chain was profiled in a study of CD8 T cells in ankylosing spondylitis. This CDR3 region has 15 residues. CDR1 is SGHTA and CDR2 is FQGTGA in the germline V gene. The V gene lost 2 bases and the J gene lost 0 bases, with 8 bases spanning the gap. Via MiXCR, TCRdb re-called the 5' RACE reads, giving one row per CDR3 protein. In the table there are 150,000 or so distinct CDR3 sequences, roughly 34% of which are singletons. There are a few counts of this clonotype. Sequencing input: synovial fluid, either unsorted or a sorted T cell fraction (not recorded which). This clonotype was obtained from a male donor with ankylosing spondylitis. V is TRBV7-3 and J is TRBJ2-1; D unclear. The CDR3 protein is CASSLRPSSYNEQFF. In DNA, the CDR3 is TGTGCCAGCAGCTTACGTCCGAGCTCCTACAATGAGCAGTTCTTC.